This TCR beta chain was documented in a study of vaccination and CD4 T cells after COVID-19. Study-level background: The authors exposed cells to overlapping spike peptides derived from SARS-CoV-2, HCoV-NL63, HCoV-OC43 and HCoV-229E. Study-wide results and caveats: Convalescent patients' vaccine-specific clones were spike mono-reactive in 304 of 307 cases.

Per the germline V gene, CDR1 is SEHNR and CDR2 is FQNEAQ (reference sequence). CDR3 size: 17 residues. The germline V and J ends were trimmed by 1 base and 2 bases, with 14 bases remaining between them. With the Oncomine TCR Beta short-read assay, DNA from cultured CD4+ T cells was sequenced. CD4+ T cells were cultured, and genomic DNA was extracted from them. TCRdb re-derived calls from the PCR reads in MiXCR, one entry per CDR3 protein. The repertoire has approximately 11,000 distinct CDR3 sequences, 32% of them found once; the top ten carry approximately 15%. Treatment: roughly 11-day PBMC culture with coronavirus spike peptide pools or control peptides (ViraFEST assay). Those CD4+ T cells from the unexposed donor predate the COVID-19 pandemic (2011-2018). Cells permitting, SARS-CoV-2 S/N and four cold-coronavirus spikes were tested on unexposed-donor CD4+ T cells. About this clonotype itself: The antigen is unknown.

This receptor was taken from a human donor in good health. Sample: CD4+ T cells from blood, cultured in vitro. The chain recombines TRBV7-9 with TRBJ2-2, with D hard to call. This CDR3 reads CASSLVVGRFNTGELFF. The CDR3 DNA sequence: TGTGCCAGCAGCTTAGTGGTCGGTCGATTTAACACCGGGGAGCTGTTTTTT.